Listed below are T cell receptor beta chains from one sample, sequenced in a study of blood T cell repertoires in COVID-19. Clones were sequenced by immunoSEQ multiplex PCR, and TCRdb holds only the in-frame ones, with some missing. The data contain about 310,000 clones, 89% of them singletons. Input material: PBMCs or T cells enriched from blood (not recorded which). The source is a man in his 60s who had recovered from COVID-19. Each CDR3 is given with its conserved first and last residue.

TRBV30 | CAWGDRGPFSYEQYF
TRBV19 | CASKEGRDSEQYF
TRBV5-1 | CASSSEQGRYGYTF
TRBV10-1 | CASSGTGSTGELFF
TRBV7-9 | CASSGAGLGLSDTQYF
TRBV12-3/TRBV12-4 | CASSLGVNQAQHF
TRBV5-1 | CASSFEANTEAFF
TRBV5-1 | CASSSGTGPGYGYTF
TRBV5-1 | CASSPGQTSNTGELFF
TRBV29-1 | CSVGAGDANYGYTF
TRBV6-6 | CASSSRDSYNSPLHF
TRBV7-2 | CASSSVYEQYF
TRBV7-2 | CASSLGSAGVFGGELFF
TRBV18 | CASSGTSGTNTGELFF
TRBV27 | CASRWGTEAGYTF
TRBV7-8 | CASSPETSGPYEQYF
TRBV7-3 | CASSFDRGSDEQYF
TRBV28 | CASSLSRGLEEKLFF
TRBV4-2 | CASSQPATSGGNTGELFF
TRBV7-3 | CASSPAIAGGKNIQYF
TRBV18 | CASSPKGVGNTIYF
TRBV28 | CASSFAVTDYGYTF
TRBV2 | CASHKNGALEKLFF
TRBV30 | CAWKKVFAAGELFF
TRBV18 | CASSPRYGVEGYTF
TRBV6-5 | CASEGQTYEQYF
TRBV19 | CASSRQGTGELFF
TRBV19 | CASRKRTGTDEKLFF
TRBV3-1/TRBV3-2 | CASSQPGGGAEAFF
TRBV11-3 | CASSKTGTGGTEAFF
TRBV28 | CASNLMDSPYEQYF
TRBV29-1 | CSASGHGGASNEKLFF
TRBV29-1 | CSVRTSSTDTQYF
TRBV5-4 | CASSPGQGRNTGELFF
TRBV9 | CASSPHASGSSSYNEQFF
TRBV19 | CASSIFQSSTDTQYF
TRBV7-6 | CASSNTGGGQPQHF
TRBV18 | CASSSGLAGAETQYF
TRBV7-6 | CASSLQGSGPYEQYF
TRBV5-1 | CASSLVGASYNEQFF
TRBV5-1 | CASSAGSTDTQYF
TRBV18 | CASSPTSGVTDEQFF
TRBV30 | CAWSRAGDNSPLHF
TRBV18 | CASSPRRGNTGELFF
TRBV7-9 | CASSPNRASYNEQFF
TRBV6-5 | CASRAGGAYNEQFF
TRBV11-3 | CASSPGTGRGYNEQFF
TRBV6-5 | CASGLAGPTGELFF
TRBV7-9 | CASSFGTGETEAFF
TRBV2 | CASSSLGGRPRELFF
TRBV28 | CATRRLTTPQYF
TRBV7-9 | CASSLFRSDRGNTEAFF
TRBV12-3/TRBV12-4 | CASSFGSYGYTF
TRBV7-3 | CASSLMGGRAGDTQYF
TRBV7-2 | CASSLVSGSPNYGYTF